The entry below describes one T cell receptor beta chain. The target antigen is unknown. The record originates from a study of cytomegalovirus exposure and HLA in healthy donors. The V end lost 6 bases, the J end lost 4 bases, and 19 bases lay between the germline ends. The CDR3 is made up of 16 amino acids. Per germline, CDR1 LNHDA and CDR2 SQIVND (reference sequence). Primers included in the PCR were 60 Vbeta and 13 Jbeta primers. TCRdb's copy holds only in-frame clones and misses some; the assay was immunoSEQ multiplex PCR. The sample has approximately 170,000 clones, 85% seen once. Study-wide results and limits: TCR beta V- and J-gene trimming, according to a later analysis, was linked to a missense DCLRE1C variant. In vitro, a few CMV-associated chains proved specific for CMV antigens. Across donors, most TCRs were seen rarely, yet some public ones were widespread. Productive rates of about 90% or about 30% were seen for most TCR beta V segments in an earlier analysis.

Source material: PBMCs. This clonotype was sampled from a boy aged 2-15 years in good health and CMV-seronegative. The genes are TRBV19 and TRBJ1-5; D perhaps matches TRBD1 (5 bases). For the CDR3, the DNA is TGTGCCAGTAGGGACCAGGGCCTCCTTTCTAATCAGCCCCAGCATTTT. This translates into CASRDQGLLSNQPQHF.